This T cell receptor beta chain was identified in a study of blood T cell repertoires in COVID-19. TCRdb's table, derived via immunoSEQ multiplex PCR, lists solely in-frame clones and lacks some. The table includes approximately 480,000 clones, 89% detected once. This CDR3 is built from 16 residues. The germline gives CDR1 SEHNR, CDR2 FQNEAQ (reference sequence). Deletions cut 7 bases from V and 1 base from J, with 14 bases between. The sequencing input was peripheral blood. This receptor was taken from a man between 18 and 29 years old with COVID-19, enrolled during active disease. The chain carries TRBV7-9 and TRBJ1-6; perhaps TRBD1 as D (5 bases). DNA for the CDR3: TGTGCCAGCACCCAACTCGGGGGATCCTATAATTCACCCCTCCACTTT. This codes for CASTQLGGSYNSPLHF. The full variable domain, rest sourced from reference TRBV7-9 and TRBJ1-6, is DTGVSQNPRHKITKRGQNVTFRCDPISEHNRLYWYRQTLGQGPEFLTYFQNEAQLEKSRLLSDRFSAERPKGSFSTLEIQRTEQGDSAMYLCASTQLGGSYNSPLHFGNGTRLTVT.